Listed below are T cell receptor beta chains from one sample, sequenced in a study of cytomegalovirus exposure and HLA in healthy donors. Some clones are missing from TCRdb's copy, which holds only in-frame ones; the method was immunoSEQ multiplex PCR. The sample consists of roughly 240,000 clones, more than 75% of them appearing once. Sequencing was performed on PBMCs. These receptors were collected from a girl aged 2 to 10 in good health and CMV-seronegative. CDR3s include the opening cysteine and the closing phenylalanine or tryptophan. A D gene is named only where the DNA matches it firmly. Some rows have no size entry. The others give once, few or many, or a class for an expanded clone.

CDR3 DNA: TGTGCCAGCAGCTCTACCCCCTGGACAGGATACAATGAGCAGTTCTTC
CDR3 protein: CASSSTPWTGYNEQFF
clone size: -
D gene: TRBD1
J gene: TRBJ2-1
V gene: TRBV5-5

CDR3 DNA: TGTGCCTGGGGGGACATCCGGGAGACCCAGTACTTC
CDR3 protein: CAWGDIRETQYF
clone size: -
D gene: -
J gene: TRBJ2-5
V gene: TRBV30

CDR3 DNA: TGTTCCAGCAGCTTATTGGGGGGGATCTACGAGCAGTACTTC
CDR3 protein: CSSSLLGGIYEQYF
clone size: -
D gene: TRBD2
J gene: TRBJ2-7
V gene: TRBV7-9

CDR3 DNA: TGTGCCAGCAGCTTTAGCGGGGGGGCAAGGGAGCAGTACTTC
CDR3 protein: CASSFSGGAREQYF
clone size: -
D gene: TRBD2
J gene: TRBJ2-7
V gene: TRBV7-2

CDR3 DNA: TGTGCCAGCAGCAAACTTTACCGGGACAGGGGGTCCTACGAGCAGTACTTC
CDR3 protein: CASSKLYRDRGSYEQYF
clone size: -
D gene: -
J gene: TRBJ2-7
V gene: TRBV21-1

CDR3 DNA: TGTGCCAGCAGTTTGGGGCAAGTAGGGGAGCAGTACTTC
CDR3 protein: CASSLGQVGEQYF
clone size: -
D gene: -
J gene: TRBJ2-7
V gene: TRBV27

CDR3 DNA: TGTGCCAGCAGCCAAGTAGGCGGGGGGTTCCAAGAGACCCAGTACTTC
CDR3 protein: CASSQVGGGFQETQYF
clone size: -
D gene: TRBD2
J gene: TRBJ2-5
V gene: TRBV4-2

CDR3 DNA: TGTGCCAGCACGCGGGACAGGGCTTCACCCCTCCCCTTT
CDR3 protein: CASTRDRASPLPF
clone size: once
D gene: TRBD1
J gene: TRBJ1-6
V gene: TRBV2

CDR3 DNA: TGTGCCAGCAGTCCATACAGGGTGCATCAGCCCCAGCATTTT
CDR3 protein: CASSPYRVHQPQHF
clone size: -
D gene: -
J gene: TRBJ1-5
V gene: TRBV27

CDR3 DNA: TGTGCCAGCAGCCTAGCGGGGGGGACAGATACGCAGTATTTT
CDR3 protein: CASSLAGGTDTQYF
clone size: -
D gene: TRBD2
J gene: TRBJ2-3
V gene: TRBV4-2

CDR3 DNA: TGCGCCAGCAGCTTTGGACTAGCGGAGTACAATGAGCAGTTCTTC
CDR3 protein: CASSFGLAEYNEQFF
clone size: -
D gene: TRBD2
J gene: TRBJ2-1
V gene: TRBV5-1

CDR3 DNA: TGTGCCAGCAGTGATAATCCCAGGGCTGACACTGAAGCTTTCTTT
CDR3 protein: CASSDNPRADTEAFF
clone size: once
D gene: -
J gene: TRBJ1-1
V gene: TRBV6-1

CDR3 DNA: TGTGCCAGCAGCTTAGGGCGGGGGTGGTTAGATACGCAGTATTTT
CDR3 protein: CASSLGRGWLDTQYF
clone size: -
D gene: TRBD2
J gene: TRBJ2-3
V gene: TRBV7-2

CDR3 DNA: TGTGCCAGCTGGGGTCTAGCGTTCCGCACAGATACGCAGTATTTT
CDR3 protein: CASWGLAFRTDTQYF
clone size: -
D gene: -
J gene: TRBJ2-3
V gene: TRBV6-5

CDR3 DNA: TGCGCCAGCAGTCAGGGGGCGATGAACACTGAAGCTTTCTTT
CDR3 protein: CASSQGAMNTEAFF
clone size: -
D gene: TRBD1
J gene: TRBJ1-1
V gene: TRBV5-1

CDR3 DNA: TGTGCCAGCAGGGCGGGGGCAGGAGAAGCTTTCTTT
CDR3 protein: CASRAGAGEAFF
clone size: few
D gene: -
J gene: TRBJ1-1
V gene: TRBV6-5

CDR3 DNA: TGTGCCTGGAGTGGGGGAGGGCCGAATCAGCCCCAGCATTTT
CDR3 protein: CAWSGGGPNQPQHF
clone size: -
D gene: -
J gene: TRBJ1-5
V gene: TRBV30

CDR3 DNA: TGTGCCAGCAACTTAGGGGGGGTTGCTAATGAAAAACTGTTTTTT
CDR3 protein: CASNLGGVANEKLFF
clone size: -
D gene: -
J gene: TRBJ1-4
V gene: TRBV27

CDR3 DNA: TGTGCCAGCAGCCCCCCCGGGACAGGGGGCGTCGCCGGGGAGCTGTTTTTT
CDR3 protein: CASSPPGTGGVAGELFF
clone size: once
D gene: TRBD1
J gene: TRBJ2-2
V gene: TRBV5-6

CDR3 DNA: TGTGCCAGCAGTGAACCAGAAAGCTCCTACAATGAGCAGTTCTTC
CDR3 protein: CASSEPESSYNEQFF
clone size: -
D gene: -
J gene: TRBJ2-1
V gene: TRBV6-1

CDR3 DNA: TGTGCCAGCAGCCTAACAGAGGAGGGTGGCTACACCTTC
CDR3 protein: CASSLTEEGGYTF
clone size: -
D gene: -
J gene: TRBJ1-2
V gene: TRBV7-9

CDR3 DNA: TGTGCCAGCAGTGAAACTATCGCCAATGAGCAGTTCTTC
CDR3 protein: CASSETIANEQFF
clone size: -
D gene: -
J gene: TRBJ2-1
V gene: TRBV6-5

CDR3 DNA: TGTGCCAGCAGGTGGGGGGGCAATCAGCCCCAGCATTTT
CDR3 protein: CASRWGGNQPQHF
clone size: -
D gene: -
J gene: TRBJ1-5
V gene: TRBV2

CDR3 DNA: TGTGCCAGCAGCGGGGACAGGGCGAGGGAGCTGTTTTTT
CDR3 protein: CASSGDRARELFF
clone size: -
D gene: TRBD1
J gene: TRBJ2-2
V gene: TRBV6-5

CDR3 DNA: TGTGCCAGCAGCTTAGATTCAGGGGACGAGCAGTACTTC
CDR3 protein: CASSLDSGDEQYF
clone size: -
D gene: -
J gene: TRBJ2-7
V gene: TRBV7-8

CDR3 DNA: TGTGCCAGCTCACTGCACGGACAGGGAGGATTACACGAGCAGTACTTC
CDR3 protein: CASSLHGQGGLHEQYF
clone size: -
D gene: TRBD1
J gene: TRBJ2-7
V gene: TRBV18

CDR3 DNA: TGTGCCAGCAGCTTAGAGCGGGGGATAGGGAACACTGAAGCTTTCTTT
CDR3 protein: CASSLERGIGNTEAFF
clone size: -
D gene: -
J gene: TRBJ1-1
V gene: TRBV7-6

CDR3 DNA: TGTGCCAGCAGTGGACTAGCGGGGGGGCTGCCTCAAGAGCAGTACTTC
CDR3 protein: CASSGLAGGLPQEQYF
clone size: -
D gene: TRBD2
J gene: TRBJ2-7
V gene: TRBV2

CDR3 DNA: TGTGCCAGCAGCTTACGCGGGAGGAGGGGGGAGACCCAGTACTTC
CDR3 protein: CASSLRGRRGETQYF
clone size: -
D gene: TRBD2
J gene: TRBJ2-5
V gene: TRBV13

CDR3 DNA: TGTGCCAGCAGCCCCTTAGCGGGAGGCCGAAGGGGAGAGACCCAGTACTTC
CDR3 protein: CASSPLAGGRRGETQYF
clone size: -
D gene: TRBD2
J gene: TRBJ2-5
V gene: TRBV5-5

CDR3 DNA: TGTGCCAGCAGTGAGACTCAGACAGGGGCACGGAATCAGCCCCAGCATTTT
CDR3 protein: CASSETQTGARNQPQHF
clone size: -
D gene: TRBD1
J gene: TRBJ1-5
V gene: TRBV6-1

CDR3 DNA: TGCGCCAGCAGCTGGACTCATAGCGGGGGTAACTCCTACGAGCAGTACTTC
CDR3 protein: CASSWTHSGGNSYEQYF
clone size: once
D gene: TRBD2
J gene: TRBJ2-7
V gene: TRBV5-1

CDR3 DNA: TGTGCCAGCAGCCCTGGCACTGGCTACACCTTC
CDR3 protein: CASSPGTGYTF
clone size: -
D gene: -
J gene: TRBJ1-2
V gene: TRBV11-1

CDR3 DNA: TGTGCCAGTAGTATAAGGGACAGATTTTACAATGAGCAGTTCTTC
CDR3 protein: CASSIRDRFYNEQFF
clone size: -
D gene: TRBD1
J gene: TRBJ2-1
V gene: TRBV19

CDR3 DNA: TGTGCCGGGAGAGGTGGAGGGGAGCTGTTTTTT
CDR3 protein: CAGRGGGELFF
clone size: -
D gene: -
J gene: TRBJ2-2
V gene: TRBV6-1

CDR3 DNA: TGCGCCAGCAGCTTGGAGAGGGGGCGCAACTATGGCTACACCTTC
CDR3 protein: CASSLERGRNYGYTF
clone size: -
D gene: TRBD1
J gene: TRBJ1-2
V gene: TRBV5-1

CDR3 DNA: TGTGCCAGCAGCAAAACAGGGTTCTCTGGAAACACCATATATTTT
CDR3 protein: CASSKTGFSGNTIYF
clone size: -
D gene: -
J gene: TRBJ1-3
V gene: TRBV6-1

CDR3 DNA: TGTGCCAGCAGCTTAGATCCCCTAGTTGGTGAGCAGTTCTTC
CDR3 protein: CASSLDPLVGEQFF
clone size: -
D gene: -
J gene: TRBJ2-1
V gene: TRBV7-9

CDR3 DNA: TGTGCCAGCAGCCAATTCGGCAGGGCCAGGTTGAGTACTTCACCCCTCCACTTT
CDR3 protein: CASSQFGRARLSTSPLHF
clone size: few
D gene: -
J gene: TRBJ1-6
V gene: TRBV14

CDR3 DNA: TGTGCCACCAGCAGAGGCACGGGCACAGATACGCAGTATTTT
CDR3 protein: CATSRGTGTDTQYF
clone size: -
D gene: -
J gene: TRBJ2-3
V gene: TRBV15

CDR3 DNA: TGTGCCAGCAGCTTCGCAGGGTCGGCGCAGTATTTT
CDR3 protein: CASSFAGSAQYF
clone size: -
D gene: -
J gene: TRBJ2-3
V gene: TRBV7-8

CDR3 DNA: TGTGCCAGCAGCTTAAAGTCTCGTCCTTCGCCGGGGGTGGTATACGAGCAGTACTTC
CDR3 protein: CASSLKSRPSPGVVYEQYF
clone size: -
D gene: -
J gene: TRBJ2-7
V gene: TRBV7-3

CDR3 DNA: TGCGCCAGCAGTCAATCCGGGAATGGAGCCGGGGAGCTGTTTTTT
CDR3 protein: CASSQSGNGAGELFF
clone size: few
D gene: -
J gene: TRBJ2-2
V gene: TRBV23-1

CDR3 DNA: TGTGCCAGCGAGGGACTAGCGTCCAGCTCCTACAATGAGCAGTTCTTC
CDR3 protein: CASEGLASSSYNEQFF
clone size: -
D gene: TRBD2
J gene: TRBJ2-1
V gene: TRBV6-6

CDR3 DNA: TGTGCCAGCAGCCGGGACAGTCTCTATGGCTACACCTTC
CDR3 protein: CASSRDSLYGYTF
clone size: -
D gene: TRBD1
J gene: TRBJ1-2
V gene: TRBV9

CDR3 DNA: TGTGCTAGTGGTTTGGACCGAGGTAAAACAGGGGAAGAAAATGGAAACACCATATATTTT
CDR3 protein: CASGLDRGKTGEENGNTIYF
clone size: -
D gene: TRBD1
J gene: TRBJ1-3
V gene: TRBV12-5

CDR3 DNA: TGTGCCAGCAGCTCTCCCGGGACACCAGCTAACTATGGCTACACCTTC
CDR3 protein: CASSSPGTPANYGYTF
clone size: -
D gene: -
J gene: TRBJ1-2
V gene: TRBV7-9

CDR3 DNA: TGTGCCAGGGGGTTGGACAGGGTCCTCCCCGGCTACACCTTC
CDR3 protein: CARGLDRVLPGYTF
clone size: -
D gene: TRBD1
J gene: TRBJ1-2
V gene: TRBV2

CDR3 DNA: TGTGCCAGCAGCTTAGAGAGCGGACCTACCTACGAGCAGTACTTC
CDR3 protein: CASSLESGPTYEQYF
clone size: -
D gene: -
J gene: TRBJ2-7
V gene: TRBV7-9

CDR3 DNA: TGTGCCAGCAGCCGTGAAAAACTGTTTTTT
CDR3 protein: CASSREKLFF
clone size: -
D gene: -
J gene: TRBJ1-4
V gene: TRBV2

CDR3 DNA: TGTGCCAGCAGTGAGGACAGGGTGGGAGAGCAGTACTTC
CDR3 protein: CASSEDRVGEQYF
clone size: few
D gene: TRBD1
J gene: TRBJ2-7
V gene: TRBV6-4

CDR3 DNA: TGTGCCAGCAGCCTACAGCCGGGACTTCAAGAGACCCAGTACTTC
CDR3 protein: CASSLQPGLQETQYF
clone size: once
D gene: -
J gene: TRBJ2-5
V gene: TRBV11-2

CDR3 DNA: TGTGCCAGCAGCTCGTTGACTAGCGGGGTCACAGATACGCAGTATTTT
CDR3 protein: CASSSLTSGVTDTQYF
clone size: once
D gene: TRBD2
J gene: TRBJ2-3
V gene: TRBV9

CDR3 DNA: TGTGCCAGCAGCCAAGATAAGATAGCGGGAGGGACCGGGGAGCTGTTTTTT
CDR3 protein: CASSQDKIAGGTGELFF
clone size: few
D gene: TRBD2
J gene: TRBJ2-2
V gene: TRBV14

CDR3 DNA: TGTGCCTGGAGTCAAGGCGGGGGGGACAATGAGCAGTTCTTC
CDR3 protein: CAWSQGGGDNEQFF
clone size: -
D gene: TRBD2
J gene: TRBJ2-1
V gene: TRBV30